The clone carrying this T cell receptor (beta chain) was counted many times. What it binds is unknown. The entry originates in a study of T-cell reconstitution after alpha-beta-depleted transplantation in children. Study-wide points: Surviving recipient T cells and thymic progenitors produced the high day-60 TCRbeta diversity seen in some patients. Several hundred graft clones that had expanded were reportedly the source of alpha-beta T cells about two months after transplant.

V lost 3 bases to trimming and J lost 0 bases, with 9 bases between them. Germline CDR1 reads DFQATT; CDR2 reads SNEGSKA (reference sequence). This CDR3 spans 14 amino acids. A TCRbeta library incorporating unique molecular identifiers was prepared. MiXCR, run by TCRdb on the PCR reads, gives a single entry per CDR3 protein. This sample carries approximately 70,000 distinct CDR3 sequences, 4.9% of them seen once, and the ten largest clones take approximately 17%. This chain joins TRBV20-1 and TRBJ1-5; D perhaps matches TRBD1 (6 bases). The clonotype originates from a boy in the first two years of life who had a stem cell transplant for acute myeloid leukemia, so the T cells may come from the graft donor. The sequenced sample was PBMCs, mostly from graft donor cells, obtained 180 days after TCRalphabeta/CD19-depleted stem cell transplant. The CDR3 sequence is CSAREGGSNQPQHF. The CDR3 bases are TGCAGTGCTAGGGAGGGGGGTAGCAATCAGCCCCAGCATTTT.